Below are 28 T cell receptor beta chains sequenced from a single sample in a study of regulatory T cells in long-lasting Graves disease. The sample's time point: newly diagnosed GD, antithyroid drugs for less than 3 months. The TCR library was made from RNA extracted from PBMCs. Assembly of TCR beta libraries relied on iRepertoire HTBI primers together with Arm-PCR of CDR3 regions. TCRdb re-called the multiplex PCR reads with MiXCR, one entry per CDR3 protein. This table holds about 350,000 distinct CDR3 sequences, around 16% found once. This sample was also put to use in a study of T cells in Graves' hyperthyroidism and ophthalmopathy.

The sample here was peripheral blood mononuclear cells (PBMCs), taken at new diagnosis, from a patient treated with antithyroid drugs. The receptors were sampled from a woman between 18 and 29 years old with Graves disease.

The rearrangement joins TRBV6-2 or TRBV6-3 to TRBJ2-3, with TRBD1 matching over 12 bases. J was trimmed by 1 base and V by 6 bases; bases with no gene match: 11. The germline gives CDR1 MNHEY, CDR2 SVGEGT. This CDR3 contains 18 residues. The CDR3 nucleotides read TGTGCCAGCAGAGACGGGACAGGGGGCAATGTTGGCACAGATACGCAGTATTTT. Residues: CASRDGTGGNVGTDTQYF.

This clonotype has ten or more counts. At one end the junction does not follow the germline gene, possibly because of a read error. This sequence joins TRBV5-1 and TRBJ2-3, with 9 positions matching TRBD1. This CDR3 is 15 amino acids long. The germline gives CDR1 SGHRS, CDR2 YFSETQ. The CDR3 is CASSSDRGGTDTQYF. The CDR3 nucleotides are TGTGCCAGCAGCTCCGACAGGGGGGGCACAGATACGCAGTATTTT.

This clonotype was found once. The CDR3 region is CATSERGTNEKLFF. The CDR3 coding sequence is TGTGCCACCAGTGAGAGGGGCACTAATGAAAAACTGTTTTTT. The V and J genes are TRBV24-1 and TRBJ1-4, with D perhaps TRBD1 (5 bases). Germline assignment: CDR1 KGHDR and CDR2 SFDVKD. Trimming left V 4 bases short and J 2 bases short, with 7 bases between. CDR3 size: 14 residues.

This clonotype was counted at least ten times. The genes are TRBV11-2 and TRBJ2-1; 8 positions agree with TRBD1. This CDR3 contains 16 residues. Looked up from germline, CDR1 is SGHAT and CDR2 is FQNNGV. The J segment lost 5 bases and the V segment lost 5 bases, leaving 11 bases of the junction unmatched. This chain's CDR3 is CASSLQGGFGNNEQFF. The DNA of the CDR3 is TGTGCCAGCAGCCTACAGGGGGGTTTCGGGAACAATGAGCAGTTCTTC.

The sample holds many counts of this clonotype. The V and J genes are TRBV11-2 and TRBJ1-6, with D possibly matching TRBD1 (5 bases). CDR3 length equals 16 residues. Trimming removed 1 base from V and 6 bases from J, with 13 bases in between. From germline, CDR1 is SGHAT and CDR2 FQNNGV. The CDR3, as DNA: TGTGCCAGCAGCTTAGCCGGGCCGGGGGGTAATTCACCCCTCCACTTT. It translates to CASSLAGPGGNSPLHF.

This clonotype was seen a few times. This chain links TRBV27 with TRBJ1-6; the D is unclear. CDR1 is MNHEY and CDR2 is SMNVEV in the germline V gene (reference sequence). The CDR3 totals 13 residues. Trimming left V 3 bases short and J 6 bases short, with 6 bases between. In nucleotides, the CDR3 is TGTGCCAGCAGTTTGGTCAGTAATTCACCCCTCCACTTT. Translation gives CASSLVSNSPLHF.

The chain employs TRBV20-1 and TRBJ2-7; D might be TRBD2 (6 bases). The CDR3 sequence is 14 residues long. The V end was cut by 1 base, the J end by 4 bases, with 14 bases between. The germline CDR1 and CDR2 sequences are DFQATT and SNEGSKA (reference sequence). The CDR3 coding sequence is TGCAGTGCTAGAGGTCCGGGACTCCGGTACGAGCAGTACTTC. Its translation is CSARGPGLRYEQYF.

This clonotype has more than one count but fewer than ten. V is TRBV5-5 and J is TRBJ2-7; TRBD2 is a possible D gene (6 bases). Per germline, CDR1 SGHKS and CDR2 YYEKEE (reference sequence). The length of the CDR3 is 14 residues. V was trimmed by 4 bases and J by 1 base, leaving 12 bases between them. The CDR3 nucleotides read TGTGCCAGCAGCCACGGGGGAAATTCCTACGAGCAGTACTTC. Translated: CASSHGGNSYEQYF.

This clonotype was recorded a few times. The chain joins TRBV20-1 to TRBJ2-7; TRBD2 matches at 8 bases. Germline CDR1 and CDR2: DFQATT and SNEGSKA (reference sequence). The CDR3 runs 16 residues. Unmatched junction bases numbered 7, after V lost 0 bases and J lost 0 bases. Here the CDR3 reads CSARDPLAGSSYEQYF. The CDR3 DNA follows: TGCAGTGCTAGAGATCCCCTAGCGGGTAGCTCCTACGAGCAGTACTTC.

This clonotype was seen at least ten times. CDR3 in amino acids: CAWSVGGQNTGELFF. The CDR3 coding sequence is TGTGCCTGGAGCGTGGGGGGGCAGAACACCGGGGAGCTGTTTTTT. The J gene is TRBJ2-2, the V gene TRBV30, with D possibly TRBD2 on 7 matching bases. The germline V gene encodes CDR1 GTSNPN and CDR2 SVGIG (reference sequence). The ends were cut back, 3 bases at V and 1 base at J, with 12 bases in the middle. The length of the CDR3 is 15 residues.

This clonotype was picked up many times. The chain uses TRBV5-6 and TRBJ2-4, with 12 bases matching TRBD2. This CDR3 region has 18 residues. Looked up from germline, CDR1 is SGHDT and CDR2 is YYEEEE. With V trimmed by 2 bases and J by 3 bases, 9 bases remained unmatched. Written as DNA, the CDR3 is TGTGCCAGCAGCTTAGGACTAGCGGGATCTCGAGTCAAAAACATTCAGTACTTC. It codes for CASSLGLAGSRVKNIQYF.

This clonotype was seen at least ten times. The gene calls are TRBV5-1 and TRBJ2-7; D possibly corresponds to TRBD1 (5 bases). Trimming removed 2 bases from V and 6 bases from J, with 15 bases in between. Germline V gene sequence: CDR1 SGHRS, CDR2 YFSETQ. The CDR3 runs 14 residues. The CDR3 here is CASSFQGIGSEQYF. The CDR3 DNA reads as TGCGCCAGCAGCTTCCAGGGAATTGGTAGCGAGCAGTACTTC. Combining the CDR3 with reference TRBV5-1 and TRBJ2-7 gives the whole variable domain KAGVTQTPRYLIKTRGQQVTLSCSPISGHRSVSWYQQTPGQGLQFLFEYFSETQRNKGNFPGRFSGRQFSNSRSEMNVSTLELGDSALYLCASSFQGIGSEQYFGPGTRLTVT.

For this clonotype: A single base separates this from a much larger clone, so it may be a read error. As the CDR3 is not closed by the conserved phenylalanine or tryptophan, this likely results from a read error. J is TRBJ2-5 and V is TRBV6-2 or TRBV6-3; 10 bases fit TRBD1. V trimming: 2 bases; J trimming: 5 bases; junction bases outside the gene matches: 14. Germline lookup yields CDR1 MNHEY and CDR2 SVGEGT. The CDR3 covers 18 residues. CDR3 in DNA: TGTGCCAGCAGTTACAGCCATTCCCCCGGGACAGGGGTTGAGACCCAGTACCTC. This gives the protein CASSYSHSPGTGVETQYL.

This clonotype occurred many times. This chain connects TRBV6-1 to TRBJ2-7, with 7 bases identical to TRBD2. The CDR3 is 13 amino acids. The V and J ends lost 5 bases and 0 bases, in that order; junction bases with no gene match: 1. Germline CDR1 MNHNS, CDR2 SASEGT. The CDR3 reads CASSLADSYEQYF. In DNA, the CDR3 is TGTGCCAGCAGTCTAGCGGACTCCTACGAGCAGTACTTC.

J is TRBJ1-5 and V is TRBV28; D gene unclear. Trimming pared 7 bases from V and 4 bases from J, leaving 8 bases between. Looked up from germline, CDR1 is MDHEN and CDR2 is SYDVKM. This CDR3 has 12 amino acids. The CDR3 sequence is CASKGGNQPQHF. CDR3 nucleotides: TGTGCCAGCAAAGGTGGAAATCAGCCCCAGCATTTT.

The rearrangement uses TRBV2 and TRBJ2-3; 13 positions agree with TRBD2. Matching the DNA end better, TRBJ2-7 makes the J call doubtful. Germline CDR1 is SNHLY and CDR2 is FYNNEI. The CDR3 is 14 residues long. CDR3 residues: CASSLLAGGNEQYF. CDR3 DNA sequence: TGTGCCAGCAGTTTACTAGCGGGGGGGAACGAGCAGTACTTC.

This chain uses TRBV5-6 with TRBJ2-7; 10 bases are shared with TRBD1. The CDR3 spans 14 residues. Germline V gives CDR1 SGHDT, CDR2 YYEEEE. The junction had 7 bases not matched to a gene; V was cut back by 4 bases and J by 6 bases. CDR3 sequence reads: CASSVDRGPGEQYF. CDR3 DNA: TGTGCCAGCAGCGTAGACAGGGGGCCGGGCGAGCAGTACTTC.

This clonotype has a count of ten or more. The chain has TRBV5-1 and TRBJ2-5; D ambiguous. Germline CDR1 and CDR2: SGHRS and YFSETQ. CDR3 length equals 14 residues. V was pared by 1 base and J by 2 bases, with 9 bases between. The CDR3 DNA is TGCGCCAGCAGCTTGTGGGTGGGGCAAGAGACCCAGTACTTC. Protein: CASSLWVGQETQYF.

This clonotype was seen many times. The chain carries TRBV11-2 and TRBJ2-2; 7 positions match TRBD2. CDR3 length equals 18 residues. Germline CDR1 SGHAT, CDR2 FQNNGV. The J segment lost 6 bases and the V segment lost 7 bases, leaving 20 bases of the junction unmatched. The DNA for the CDR3 is TGTGCCAGCATCGAAACGGCAGCGGGACTGCCAAGGGCCGGGGAGCTGTTTTTT. Translating gives CASIETAAGLPRAGELFF.

The genes are TRBV7-9 and TRBJ2-3, with 11 bases that match TRBD2. Germline assignment: CDR1 SEHNR and CDR2 FQNEAQ (reference sequence). CDR3 length: 17 residues. The junction had 11 bases not matched to a gene; V was cut back by 5 bases and J by 4 bases. The CDR3 is CASSPAVASGGSDTQYF. The CDR3 DNA sequence: TGTGCCAGCAGCCCGGCGGTGGCTAGCGGGGGGTCAGATACGCAGTATTTT. Complete variable domain (other parts from reference TRBV7-9 and TRBJ2-3): DTGVSQNPRHKITKRGQNVTFRCDPISEHNRLYWYRQTLGQGPEFLTYFQNEAQLEKSRLLSDRFSAERPKGSFSTLEIQRTEQGDSAMYLCASSPAVASGGSDTQYFGPGTRLTVL.

V gene TRBV5-1 combines with J gene TRBJ1-1; D may be TRBD1 (6 bases). V shed 7 bases and J shed 3 bases, with 10 bases lying between them. Germline V gene sequence: CDR1 SGHRS, CDR2 YFSETQ. The CDR3 is 12 residues long. CDR3 DNA sequence: TGCGCCAGCGGGGGACACTACACTGAAGCTTTCTTT. Its translation: CASGGHYTEAFF. The entire variable domain, with the rest obtained from reference TRBV5-1 and TRBJ1-1, is as follows: KAGVTQTPRYLIKTRGQQVTLSCSPISGHRSVSWYQQTPGQGLQFLFEYFSETQRNKGNFPGRFSGRQFSNSRSEMNVSTLELGDSALYLCASGGHYTEAFFGQGTRLTVV.

This chain uses TRBV12-3 or TRBV12-4 with TRBJ1-5, with D unresolved. The CDR3 has 12 residues. V was trimmed by 1 base and J by 13 bases, leaving 11 bases between them. The CDR3, as DNA: TGTGCCAGCAGTTTAGTAGTGGATGCTCAGCATTTT. Residues: CASSLVVDAQHF.

This clonotype was seen many times. The V and J genes are TRBV12-3 or TRBV12-4 and TRBJ2-6; D possibly corresponds to TRBD1 (5 bases). This CDR3 is 18 amino acids long. Trimming left V 5 bases short and J 0 bases short, with 17 bases between. The CDR3: CASSRVGVFSSGANVLTF. CDR3 DNA: TGTGCCAGCAGTCGCGTAGGGGTCTTCAGCTCTGGGGCCAACGTCCTGACTTTC.

This clonotype occurred many times. The chain links TRBV6-5 to TRBJ1-1; 7 bases align to TRBD1. CDR1 is MNHEY, CDR2 SVGAGI, per germline. V dropped 3 bases and J dropped 11; count of bases not matched to a gene: 6. There are 12 residues in the CDR3. DNA for the CDR3: TGTGCCAGCAGTTATCAGACAGGGAAGGCTTTCTTT. It encodes CASSYQTGKAFF.

The rearrangement joins TRBV28 to TRBJ2-2; D is perhaps TRBD1 (5 bases). CDR3 length equals 14 residues. Germline CDR1 MDHEN, CDR2 SYDVKM. V was clipped by 2 bases and J by 6 bases, with 10 bases between them. The CDR3 sequence: CASSLQGWSGELFF. CDR3 coding DNA: TGTGCCAGCAGTTTACAGGGCTGGTCCGGGGAGCTGTTTTTT. Together with reference TRBV28 and TRBJ2-2, the CDR3 gives the full variable domain: DVKVTQSSRYLVKRTGEKVFLECVQDMDHENMFWYRQDPGLGLRLIYFSYDVKMKEKGDIPEGYSVSREKKERFSLILESASTNQTSMYLCASSLQGWSGELFFGEGSRLTVL.

This clonotype was seen ten or more times. CDR3: CASRTGSGGGETQYF. The CDR3, as DNA: TGTGCCAGCCGGACAGGGAGTGGGGGGGGTGAGACCCAGTACTTC. The chain employs TRBV2 and TRBJ2-5, with D maybe TRBD1 (8 bases). Germline lookup yields CDR1 SNHLY and CDR2 FYNNEI. Trimming shortened V by 8 bases and J by 5 bases, and 21 bases separated the two germline ends. CDR3 length equals 15 residues. The variable domain in full, completed from reference TRBV2 and TRBJ2-5, reads EPEVTQTPSHQVTQMGQEVILRCVPISNHLYFYWYRQILGQKVEFLVSFYNNEISEKSEIFDDQFSVERPDGSNFTLKIRSTKLEDSAMYFCASRTGSGGGETQYFGPGTRLLVL.

The V gene is TRBV29-1, the J gene TRBJ2-7; D gene ambiguous. Germline V CDR1 and CDR2: SQVTM, ANQGSEA. The CDR3 covers 12 residues. Between the trimmed V and J ends, which lost 7 bases and 6 bases, there was a span of 16 bases. The CDR3 DNA sequence: TGCAGCGCCGGCCGGACGGGTGGCGAGCAGTACTTC. It specifies CSAGRTGGEQYF.

This clonotype has a count of ten or more. The CDR3 bases are TGTGCCAGCAGCCCGGGGACTAGCGGGGCTTACTACAATGAGCAGTTCTTC. This translates into CASSPGTSGAYYNEQFF. The chain combines TRBV27 with TRBJ2-1, with TRBD2 identical over 13 bases. V lost 6 bases and J lost 3; bases outside the gene matches: 8. The CDR3 length is 17 residues. The germline gives CDR1 MNHEY, CDR2 SMNVEV (reference sequence).